Sequencing of this T cell receptor beta chain was carried out in a study of T cell responses to AZD1222 COVID-19 vaccine. Worth noting for this clone: The antigen remains unidentified.

Some clones are missing from TCRdb's copy, which holds only in-frame ones; the method was immunoSEQ multiplex PCR. The data contain fewer than 85,000 clones, 85% to 90% of them singletons. Trimming left V 3 bases short and J 4 bases short, with 15 bases between. This CDR3 spans 16 amino acids. From germline, CDR1 is MNHEY and CDR2 SVGEGT. Study-level findings and limits: Increased Spike-specific TCR breadth and depth were observed after two AZD1222 doses. Seropositivity was recorded at baseline in only a handful of AZD1222 recipients.

The gene calls are TRBV6-2 or TRBV6-3 and TRBJ2-2; a weak D match, TRBD2 (5 bases). Sequences were derived from peripheral blood, sampled 28 days after the second AZD1222 dose. The receptor comes from an adult who received the AZD1222 COVID-19 vaccine. CDR3 loop: CASSYLRGSGTGELFF. The DNA of the CDR3 is TGTGCCAGCAGTTATCTTCGGGGTTCGGGCACCGGGGAGCTGTTTTTT.